This entry features one TCR beta chain sequence. Participants, about 18 to 90 years old, spanned about two dozen US areas. This sample is part of a study of blood T cell repertoires in COVID-19. For the study at large: Researchers got acute and convalescent COVID-19 samples from the United States, Italy and Spain.

Profiled with immunoSEQ multiplex PCR; TCRdb holds only in-frame clones, not every one. This sample carries 310,000 or so clones, around 91% of them seen once, and the ten largest clones take around 9.5%. From germline, CDR1 is SQVTM and CDR2 ANQGSEA. V was clipped by 7 bases and J by 4 bases, with 7 bases between them. The CDR3 length is 10 residues. The receptor comes from a woman in her 40s who had recovered from COVID-19. The chain is built from TRBV29-1 and TRBJ1-1; unclear D gene. The sequencing sample was made of PBMCs or T cells enriched from blood (not recorded which). This CDR3 reads CSARSTEAFF. CDR3 sequence (DNA): TGCAGCGCCCGGTCCACTGAAGCTTTCTTT.